The text below deals with one T cell receptor beta chain. Its antigen is currently unknown. This sample stems from a study of human T cells and chemical hapten exposure. Study context: Skin of the upper inner arm, around 2 cm by around 2 cm, received 2% DPC for sensitization. Study results and limitations: No alteration of TCRs above 1 in 1000 frequency was seen with DPC sensitization. The study found expanded TCRs formed significantly more large CDR3 similarity clusters than controls.

Described time point: pre-sensitization, week 0. Treatment meaning: therapeutic diphenylcyclopropenone sensitization with weekly scalp DPC. The CDR3 runs to 11 residues. Looked up from germline, CDR1 is MDHEN and CDR2 is SYDVKM. The V gene end was trimmed by 8 bases and the J gene end by 6 bases; junction bases not matched to a gene: 3. Individual cDNA molecules (in the library) carried attached unique molecular identifiers. Each CDR3 protein is one row after TCRdb ran MiXCR on the RACE reads. The data hold about 110,000 distinct CDR3 sequences, with approximately 12% observed a single time. The source was whole blood, collected in connection with sensitization to the hapten diphenylcyclopropenone (DPC). The clonotype originates from a woman aged 50 to 60 with alopecia areata. Some clones in this sample may be carry-over from other donors' samples. The genes are TRBV28 and TRBJ2-7; 8 bases align to TRBD2. Here the CDR3 DNA reads TGTGCCAGCGTTAGCGGGGCCGAGCAGTACTTC. Protein: CASVSGAEQYF.